Listed here are 23 T cell receptor beta chains from one sample, sequenced in a study of beta chain features in type 1 diabetes. Study-wide findings and caveats: Significant though moderate, a shortening of TCRB CDR3s appeared in all four CD4+ subsets of Type 1 diabetes patients.

No antigen is known for these receptors. All of the isolated RNA was reverse transcribed, so expressed TCRB transcripts were sequenced. Sequencing was performed with immunoSEQ multiplex PCR; in TCRdb, only in-frame clones are kept and a portion is missing. The sample lists about 160,000 clones, approximately 8.8% occurring once. The sequencing input was central memory CD4+ T cells from blood. Receptor source: a woman younger than 45 with type 1 diabetes.

The V call is TRBV19, the J call TRBJ2-2; D is perhaps TRBD1 (6 bases). Trimming removed 4 bases at V and 0 bases at J, with 9 bases between. The CDR3 has 15 residues. Germline CDR1 and CDR2: LNHDA and SQIVND (reference sequence). The CDR3: CASSNRAANTGELFF. In DNA form, the CDR3 reads TGTGCCAGTAGTAACAGGGCGGCGAACACCGGGGAGCTGTTTTTT.

This chain uses TRBV27 with TRBJ2-7, with D possibly matching TRBD2 (5 bases). Trimming took 0 bases from V and 0 from J, leaving 15 bases between them. CDR3 length equals 17 residues. CDR1 is MNHEY and CDR2 is SMNVEV in the germline V gene (reference sequence). The CDR3 DNA reads TGTGCCAGCAGTTTATCTCCCTCTCGAGGGAGCTCCTACGAGCAGTACTTC. Amino acid sequence: CASSLSPSRGSSYEQYF.

This rearrangement joins TRBV11-3 to TRBJ2-1; TRBD2 might be the D (6 bases). The V end was cut by 1 base, the J end by 5 bases, with 18 bases between. Germline V gene data show CDR1 as SGHNT and CDR2 as YENEEA. The CDR3 is 17 amino acids. CDR3 in amino acids: CASSLGKTGTGDNEQFF. In nucleotides, the CDR3 is TGTGCCAGCAGCTTAGGGAAGACCGGGACGGGAGACAATGAGCAGTTCTTC.

The genes are TRBV2 and TRBJ2-1; 9 bases match TRBD2. V shed 2 bases and J 9 bases; nucleotides not matched to a gene: 8. The germline CDR1 and CDR2 sequences are SNHLY and FYNNEI. This CDR3 contains 15 residues. CDR3 coding DNA: TGTGCCAGCAGTGAACGAGCGGGAGGTCGGGGTGAGCAGTTCTTC. It translates to CASSERAGGRGEQFF.

This clone was detected only a few times. V is TRBV10-3 and J is TRBJ2-1; D perhaps matches TRBD2 (6 bases). This CDR3 is built from 15 residues. Deletions cut 3 bases from V and 6 bases from J, with 15 bases between. CDR1 is ENHRY, CDR2 SYGVKD, per germline. CDR3: CAISDSGDGGNEQFF. CDR3 nucleotide sequence: TGTGCCATCAGTGATTCGGGAGACGGGGGCAATGAGCAGTTCTTC.

There are a few counts of this clone. The chain uses TRBV29-1 and TRBJ1-1, with TRBD1 identical over 9 bases. The CDR3 spans 15 residues. Trimming at V came to 5 bases and at J to 5 bases, leaving 12 bases not matched to a gene. Germline V gene sequence: CDR1 SQVTM, CDR2 ANQGSEA. CDR3 amino acids: CSVPGIGQGRTEAFF. As DNA, the CDR3 is TGCAGCGTTCCCGGAATCGGACAGGGGAGGACTGAAGCTTTCTTT.

This clone turned up a few times. The chain is built from TRBV30 and TRBJ2-1, with TRBD2 matching 7 bases. J gave up 6 bases and V 3 bases, and 11 bases lay outside the gene matches. In germline, CDR1 is GTSNPN, CDR2 SVGIG (reference sequence). The CDR3 contains 15 residues. CDR3 nucleotides: TGTGCCTGGAGCGTCGGCGGGAGAAGGCCCAATGAGCAGTTCTTC. It encodes CAWSVGGRRPNEQFF.

The chain joins TRBV7-2 to TRBJ2-3, with 9 nucleotides matching TRBD2. This CDR3 comprises 17 residues. Looked up from germline, CDR1 is SGHTA and CDR2 is FQGNSA. J gave up 2 bases and V 6 bases, and 12 bases lay outside the gene matches. CDR3 region: CASRIVLAGHTTDTQYF. In nucleotides, the CDR3 is TGTGCCAGCAGAATCGTTCTAGCGGGACATACCACAGATACGCAGTATTTT.

This clone has just a few counts. The chain carries TRBV11-2 and TRBJ2-7; 8 positions agree with TRBD2. Germline-derived CDR1 and CDR2 are SGHAT and FQNNGV. This CDR3 contains 14 residues. The J segment lost 4 bases and the V segment lost 2 bases, leaving 4 bases of the junction unmatched. This CDR3 reads CASSLYQREYEQYF. The CDR3 coding sequence is TGTGCCAGCAGCTTATATCAGCGGGAGTACGAGCAGTACTTC.

The chain has TRBV4-1 and TRBJ2-2, with TRBD2 identical over 7 bases. The V gene's germline CDR1 is MGHRA and CDR2 YSYEKL. The CDR3 has 16 residues. The trim removed 1 base at V and 1 base at J, leaving 3 bases unmatched. The CDR3 loop reads CASSQGLAENTGELFF. The CDR3 DNA reads TGCGCCAGCAGCCAAGGTCTAGCGGAGAACACCGGGGAGCTGTTTTTT.

This clone appeared a few times. This sequence joins TRBV6-1 and TRBJ2-7; 8 positions match TRBD1. Germline trimming cut 5 bases from V and 3 bases from J; bases unmatched to any gene: 6. CDR1 is MNHNS, CDR2 SASEGT, per germline. CDR3 size: 14 residues. This CDR3 reads CASSLQGDLYEQYF. In DNA form, the CDR3 reads TGTGCCAGCAGTTTACAGGGGGATCTCTACGAGCAGTACTTC.

The chain employs TRBV6-4 and TRBJ1-1; D uncertain. This CDR3 has 13 residues. V was pared by 4 bases and J by 0 bases, with 6 bases between. CDR1 is MRHNA and CDR2 is SNTAGT in the germline V gene. CDR3 protein: CASSATMNTEAFF. DNA of the CDR3: TGTGCCAGCAGTGCTACCATGAACACTGAAGCTTTCTTT.

As concerns this clone: At one of its ends the junction is not consistent with the germline gene, which may arise from a read error. The CDR3 spells CASIPDGGDTGVF. The CDR3 DNA reads TGCGCCAGCATCCCCGACGGTGGGGACACGGGTGTCTTC. The V call is TRBV5-1, the J call TRBJ2-1, with TRBD1 as a possible D gene (6 bases). The V gene's germline CDR1 is SGHRS and CDR2 YFSETQ. This CDR3 contains 13 residues.

This clone was seen only a few times. This chain joins TRBV30 and TRBJ2-5, with D possibly TRBD2 on 5 matching bases. The CDR3 length is 12 residues. CDR1 is GTSNPN and CDR2 is SVGIG in the germline V gene (reference sequence). V lost 3 bases to trimming and J lost 2 bases, with 7 bases between them. This CDR3 reads CAWSSGQETQYF. The CDR3 coding sequence is TGTGCCTGGAGCAGCGGACAAGAGACCCAGTACTTC.

The rearrangement links TRBV6-5 to TRBJ1-2; no clear D gene. The CDR3 loop spans 14 amino acids. CDR1 and CDR2 from the germline V gene are MNHEY and SVGAGI. V was trimmed by 7 bases and J by 0 bases, leaving 12 bases between them. The CDR3 protein is CASTTTVANYGYTF. The CDR3 region has the DNA TGTGCCAGCACCACCACGGTGGCTAACTATGGCTACACCTTC.

The chain combines TRBV9 with TRBJ2-1; 11 bases align to TRBD2. The CDR3 sequence is 14 residues long. V was pared by 4 bases and J by 8 bases, with 5 bases of the junction left unmatched. CDR1 is SGDLS and CDR2 is YYNGEE in the germline V gene. The CDR3 spells CASSNSGRADEQFF. For the CDR3, the DNA is TGTGCCAGCAGCAATAGCGGGAGGGCCGATGAGCAGTTCTTC.

The rearrangement links TRBV11-2 to TRBJ2-1, with 11 bases identical to TRBD2. This CDR3 is 15 amino acids long. Germline-derived CDR1 and CDR2 are SGHAT and FQNNGV. Germline trimming cut 5 bases from V and 6 bases from J; bases unmatched to any gene: 6. CDR3 amino acids: CASSPGLAARNEQFF. The DNA for the CDR3 is TGTGCCAGCAGCCCGGGACTAGCGGCTCGCAATGAGCAGTTCTTC. The whole variable domain, remainder taken from reference TRBV11-2 and TRBJ2-1, is EAGVAQSPRYKIIEKRQSVAFWCNPISGHATLYWYQQILGQGPKLLIQFQNNGVVDDSQLPKDRFSAERLKGVDSTLKIQPAKLEDSAVYLCASSPGLAARNEQFFGPGTRLTVL.

J is TRBJ2-7 and V is TRBV6-1; D is possibly TRBD1 (6 bases). V was trimmed by 6 bases and J by 5 bases, leaving 14 bases between them. There are 13 residues in the CDR3. Germline lookup yields CDR1 MNHNS and CDR2 SASEGT. CDR3 DNA: TGTGCCAGCAGAAAAGAGGGGGTCGACGAGCAGTACTTC. Translating it yields CASRKEGVDEQYF.

Only a few counts were recorded for this clone. V usage is TRBV28 and J usage is TRBJ1-5; D is uncertain. The CDR3 loop spans 13 amino acids. Germline V gene data show CDR1 as MDHEN and CDR2 as SYDVKM. V dropped 3 bases and J dropped 9 bases, with 12 bases sitting between them. In DNA, the CDR3 is TGTGCCAGCAGTTTGAAGCCTCGTTGGCCCCAGCATTTT. Its translation: CASSLKPRWPQHF.

The CDR3 nucleotides read TGTGCCAGCAGTGGGCGGGACCAGTACTTC. Translated: CASSGRDQYF. The gene calls are TRBV2 and TRBJ2-5; D possibly corresponds to TRBD2 (6 bases). CDR1 and CDR2 from the germline V gene are SNHLY and FYNNEI. This CDR3 is built from 10 residues. Trimming shortened V by 4 bases and J by 10 bases, and 7 bases separated the two germline ends.

This clone was counted between two and nine times. Other DNA sequences in this sample translate to the same CDR3. The genes are TRBV7-9 and TRBJ1-5, with D maybe TRBD1 (5 bases). CDR3 length: 12 residues. Germline CDR1 and CDR2: SEHNR and FQNEAQ (reference sequence). The germline V and J ends were trimmed by 5 bases and 7 bases, with 9 bases remaining between them. The chain's CDR3 is CASSRGNQPQHF. CDR3 DNA: TGTGCCAGCAGCAGGGGTAACCAGCCCCAGCATTTT.

V usage is TRBV5-1 and J usage is TRBJ1-2, with TRBD1 matching over 8 bases. The CDR3 runs 14 residues. Germline CDR1 is SGHRS and CDR2 is YFSETQ. The V gene end was trimmed by 3 bases and the J gene end by 5 bases; junction bases not matched to a gene: 6. The CDR3 DNA reads TGCGCCAGCAGCTCAGGGGGCAGCGAGTATGGCTACACCTTC. Its translation: CASSSGGSEYGYTF.

There are a few counts of this clone. J is TRBJ2-7 and V is TRBV5-1; TRBD2 might be the D (7 bases). In germline, CDR1 is SGHRS, CDR2 YFSETQ. The CDR3 contains 15 residues. V was clipped by 0 bases and J by 0 bases, with 10 bases between them. CDR3: CASSLGGGGSYEQYF. Written as DNA, the CDR3 is TGCGCCAGCAGCTTGGGGGGAGGGGGCTCCTACGAGCAGTACTTC.